Sequencing of this TCR beta chain was carried out in a study of T-cell memory formation after mild COVID-19. Points from the study as a whole: Cross-reactive memory appears to have joined, as suggested by some responding clones showing up in pre-infection memory.

With 7 bases removed from V and 5 bases from J, the gap between germline ends came to 16 bases. The CDR3 is made up of 14 amino acids. The germline V gene has CDR1 MNHEY and CDR2 SVGEGT. Constant-segment primers were used for 5'RACE, and the resulting TCR alpha and TCR beta cDNA libraries carried sample barcodes and UMIs. TCRdb reprocessed the 5' RACE reads via MiXCR and lists one record per CDR3 protein. The sample lists around 450,000 distinct CDR3 sequences; 24% were seen once. This clonotype turned up a few times. Its antigen remains unidentified. The rearrangement joins TRBV6-2 or TRBV6-3 to TRBJ2-3; the D call may be TRBD1 or TRBD2 (5 bases each). Material for sequencing was PBMCs or a T cell subset sorted from them (not recorded which). The source of this sequence is an adult woman who had mild COVID-19 (a few samples of this study predate the infection). Cell type and time point are not known. The CDR3 sequence: CASTDGDAQDTQYF. The CDR3 nucleotides are TGTGCCAGCACCGACGGGGACGCACAAGATACGCAGTATTTT.